The source of this TCR beta chain is a study of blood T cell repertoires in COVID-19. Study as a whole: The study drew acute and convalescent COVID-19 samples from the United States, Italy and Spain. PBMCs, B-cell-depleted T cells, or T cells provided the cDNA or gDNA that made up the material.

Methods used by the authors: Nucleated cell number was recorded as an estimate derived from reference gene primer amplification. Repertoires were generated with immunoSEQ multiplex PCR, while TCRdb's copy carries only in-frame clones and drops some. The DNA was the basis for D and trimming; V, J and clone size are from that table. The table lists over 50,000 clones, 70% to 90% of them singletons. Trimming removed 5 bases from V and 4 bases from J, with 13 bases in between. Per the germline V gene, CDR1 is KGHDR and CDR2 is SFDVKD. This CDR3 region has 14 residues. This sequence was found in a man between 65 and 85 years old with active COVID-19. V gene TRBV24-1 combines with J gene TRBJ1-2; D unresolved. Sample: peripheral blood. CDR3 residues: CATSGLSRSYGYTF. In DNA, the CDR3 is TGTGCCACCAGTGGGTTAAGCAGGTCCTATGGCTACACCTTC.